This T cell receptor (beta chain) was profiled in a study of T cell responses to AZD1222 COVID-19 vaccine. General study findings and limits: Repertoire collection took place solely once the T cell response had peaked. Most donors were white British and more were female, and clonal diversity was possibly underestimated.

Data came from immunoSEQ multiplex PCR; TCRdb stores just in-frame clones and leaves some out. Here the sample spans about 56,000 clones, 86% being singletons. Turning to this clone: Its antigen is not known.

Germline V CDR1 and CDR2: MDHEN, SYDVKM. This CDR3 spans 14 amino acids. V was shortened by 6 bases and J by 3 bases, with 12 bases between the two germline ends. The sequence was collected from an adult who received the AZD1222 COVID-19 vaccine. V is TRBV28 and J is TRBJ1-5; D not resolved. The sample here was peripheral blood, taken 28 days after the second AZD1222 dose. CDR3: CASSIGLINQPQHF. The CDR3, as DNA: TGTGCCAGCAGCATAGGACTGATCAATCAGCCCCAGCATTTT.